The 10 T cell receptor beta chains listed next were all sequenced from one sample in a study of cytomegalovirus exposure and HLA in healthy donors. 13 Jbeta primers and 60 Vbeta primers were used for the PCR. Libraries were prepared by immunoSEQ multiplex PCR; TCRdb keeps only in-frame clonotypes and omits some of them. This table holds some 160,000 clones, around 80% found once. The sample was PBMCs. The receptors shown here come from a man between 35 and 55 years old in good health and CMV-seronegative.

The V call is TRBV7-2, the J call TRBJ2-5; 9 bases agree with TRBD2. CDR3 size: 17 residues. The germline V gene encodes CDR1 SGHTA and CDR2 FQGNSA. V lost 0 bases, J lost 5 bases, and 10 bases stayed unmatched. Written as DNA, the CDR3 is TGTGCCAGCAGCTTAGCGTCGGCGGGGGGGCCTCGGGAGACCCAGTACTTC. Residues: CASSLASAGGPRETQYF.

The genes are TRBV19 and TRBJ2-1, with 7 bases that match TRBD2. V lost 4 bases and J lost 8; bases outside the gene matches: 8. Looked up from germline, CDR1 is LNHDA and CDR2 is SQIVND (reference sequence). CDR3 length: 14 amino acids. CDR3 coding DNA: TGTGCCAGTAGTACCACCTTTGCGGGAGATGAGCAGTTCTTC. Its protein is CASSTTFAGDEQFF.

The chain uses TRBV6-6 and TRBJ2-7; 7 bases are a match to TRBD1. V shed 11 bases and J 2 bases; nucleotides not matched to a gene: 3. Germline CDR1 is MNHNY and CDR2 is SVGAGI (reference sequence). The CDR3 sequence is 11 residues long. CDR3 sequence (DNA): TGTGCCGGTGGACAGGCCTACGAGCAGTACTTC. This translates into CAGGQAYEQYF.

This clone was observed a few times. The chain uses TRBV19 and TRBJ2-3; a weak D match, TRBD2 (5 bases). The V gene lost 6 bases and the J gene lost 1 base, with 8 bases spanning the gap. CDR1 is LNHDA and CDR2 is SQIVND in the germline V gene (reference sequence). The CDR3 length is 13 residues. The chain's CDR3 is CASRISGTDTQYF. In DNA, the CDR3 is TGTGCCAGTAGGATTAGCGGCACAGATACGCAGTATTTT.

The J gene is TRBJ2-2, the V gene TRBV9; 12 bases align to TRBD2. The CDR3 spans 18 residues. The germline V gene has CDR1 SGDLS and CDR2 YYNGEE. V gave up 0 bases and J gave up 5 bases; unmatched junction bases: 8. CDR3 sequence (DNA): TGTGCCAGCAGCGTAGATGGACTAGCGGGACAAGGAACCGGGGAGCTGTTTTTT. This encodes CASSVDGLAGQGTGELFF.

V gene TRBV5-4 combines with J gene TRBJ2-1, with 8 nucleotides matching TRBD2. J lost 10 bases, V lost 6 bases, and 12 bases had no gene match. The CDR3 totals 14 residues. Germline loops: CDR1 SGHNT, CDR2 YYREEE (reference sequence). CDR3 in DNA: TGTGCCAGCACGCTGCCGGGGGGGGCCCCGGAGCAGTTCTTC. This encodes CASTLPGGAPEQFF.

This rearrangement joins TRBV4-3 to TRBJ2-1; D might be TRBD2 (5 bases). The germline gives CDR1 LGHNA, CDR2 YSLEER. CDR3 size: 15 residues. Deletions cut 5 bases from V and 5 bases from J, with 16 bases between. The CDR3 loop reads CASSVGSANNNEQFF. CDR3 coding DNA: TGCGCCAGCAGCGTTGGGAGCGCTAACAACAATGAGCAGTTCTTC.

The gene calls are TRBV7-9 and TRBJ1-2; TRBD1 is a possible D gene (5 bases). V shed 4 bases and J shed 4 bases, with 19 bases lying between them. Per germline, CDR1 SEHNR and CDR2 FQNEAQ (reference sequence). This CDR3 is 16 amino acids long. This chain's CDR3 is CASSSIERQFSYGYTF. The DNA for the CDR3 is TGTGCCAGCAGCTCGATAGAGCGACAGTTTTCCTATGGCTACACCTTC. Complete variable domain (other parts from reference TRBV7-9 and TRBJ1-2): DTGVSQNPRHKITKRGQNVTFRCDPISEHNRLYWYRQTLGQGPEFLTYFQNEAQLEKSRLLSDRFSAERPKGSFSTLEIQRTEQGDSAMYLCASSSIERQFSYGYTFGSGTRLTVV.

The chain has TRBV7-6 and TRBJ2-6; D is undetermined. CDR3 length: 14 residues. Germline-derived CDR1 and CDR2 are SGHVS and FNYEAQ. With 6 bases removed from V and 0 bases from J, the gap between germline ends came to 6 bases. The CDR3 sequence: CASSSISGANVLTF. The CDR3 bases are TGTGCCAGCAGTTCAATCTCTGGGGCCAACGTCCTGACTTTC.

V is TRBV19 and J is TRBJ2-3; D is unresolved. In germline, CDR1 is LNHDA, CDR2 SQIVND (reference sequence). The germline V and J ends were trimmed by 3 bases and 5 bases, with 6 bases remaining between them. The CDR3 contains 12 residues. This CDR3 is CASSIGLDTQYF. Written as DNA, the CDR3 is TGTGCCAGTAGTATTGGGCTAGATACGCAGTATTTT.